Each of the 21 T cell receptor beta chains below was sequenced from the same sample in a study of identifying expanded T cells in peripheral blood. Sequencing was performed with immunoSEQ multiplex PCR; in TCRdb, only in-frame clones are kept and a portion is missing. The sample records some 75,000 clones, around 90% being singletons. Sequences were obtained from blood. Receptors originate from a person between 18 and 75 years old in good health.

This clone has only one observation. The chain joins TRBV4-1 to TRBJ1-2; no reliable D call. The V and J ends lost 2 bases and 0 bases respectively, with 10 bases between them. There are 15 residues in the CDR3. Germline loops: CDR1 MGHRA, CDR2 YSYEKL. The CDR3 loop is CASSQRQVPNYGYTF. DNA of the CDR3: TGCGCCAGCAGCCAAAGACAAGTACCTAACTATGGCTACACCTTC.

V is TRBV28 and J is TRBJ2-7, with 10 positions matching TRBD1. Germline CDR1 is MDHEN and CDR2 is SYDVKM. V gave up 5 bases and J gave up 2 bases; unmatched junction bases: 6. This CDR3 has 15 residues. The CDR3 sequence: CASSPTGTGAYEQYF. In DNA, the CDR3 is TGTGCCAGCAGTCCCACCGGGACAGGGGCCTACGAGCAGTACTTC.

The chain combines TRBV11-2 with TRBJ1-4; D unclear. The CDR3 covers 14 residues. Germline V gene sequence: CDR1 SGHAT, CDR2 FQNNGV. Between the trimmed V and J ends, which lost 3 bases and 5 bases, there was a span of 10 bases. The CDR3 region has the DNA TGTGCCAGCAGCTTCGCTACGGGGAATGAAAAACTGTTTTTT. It specifies CASSFATGNEKLFF.

The CDR3 DNA follows: TGTGCCAGTAGCGCCTCGGCGGGAGTGAGGTTCTTC. Protein product: CASSASAGVRFF. The rearrangement uses TRBV19 and TRBJ2-1; 7 bases agree with TRBD2. V trimming: 6 bases; J trimming: 15 bases; junction bases outside the gene matches: 11. CDR3 size: 12 residues. Germline assignment: CDR1 LNHDA and CDR2 SQIVND (reference sequence).

The chain joins TRBV27 to TRBJ2-3; D might be TRBD2 (5 bases). CDR1 is MNHEY, CDR2 SMNVEV, per germline (reference sequence). Trimming stripped 2 bases from V and 2 bases from J, with 17 bases between. This CDR3 region has 17 residues. In nucleotides, the CDR3 is TGTGCCAGCAGTTTAGAGGCTAGCCCCTTTCTCACAGATACGCAGTATTTT. It yields the protein CASSLEASPFLTDTQYF.

This sequence joins TRBV27 and TRBJ2-1; D call uncertain. The CDR3 extends over 13 amino acids. The V gene's germline CDR1 is MNHEY and CDR2 SMNVEV (reference sequence). The V end lost 2 bases, the J end lost 2 bases, and 4 bases lay between the germline ends. The CDR3 region has the DNA TGTGCCAGCAGTTTAAAGCCCTACAATGAGCAGTTCTTC. This sequence encodes CASSLKPYNEQFF.

This chain joins TRBV9 and TRBJ1-2, with D tentatively TRBD1 (5 bases). V gave up 4 bases and J gave up 8 bases, with 15 bases separating them. CDR1 is SGDLS, CDR2 YYNGEE, per germline. This CDR3 contains 13 residues. CDR3 amino acids: CASSLLGGSGYTF. DNA of the CDR3: TGTGCCAGCAGCTTGCTGGGGGGGTCCGGCTACACCTTC.

The V call is TRBV7-2, the J call TRBJ1-2; D is uncertain. The germline V gene encodes CDR1 SGHTA and CDR2 FQGNSA. This CDR3 contains 14 residues. Trimming removed 6 bases from V and 4 bases from J, with 15 bases in between. The CDR3 here is CASRLSPTVYGYTF. The CDR3 bases are TGTGCCAGCAGACTAAGTCCGACGGTCTATGGCTACACCTTC. Together with reference TRBV7-2 and TRBJ1-2, the CDR3 gives the full variable domain: GAGVSQSPSNKVTEKGKDVELRCDPISGHTALYWYRQSLGQGLEFLIYFQGNSAPDKSGLPSDRFSAERTGGSVSTLTIQRTQQEDSAVYLCASRLSPTVYGYTFGSGTRLTVV.

The V gene is TRBV9, the J gene TRBJ2-5; D gene unclear. Per the germline V gene, CDR1 is SGDLS and CDR2 is YYNGEE. CDR3 length: 13 residues. V was pared by 2 bases and J by 3 bases, with 8 bases between. CDR3 region: CASSVAWEETQYF. Here the CDR3 DNA reads TGTGCCAGCAGCGTCGCCTGGGAAGAGACCCAGTACTTC.

The genes are TRBV6-4 and TRBJ1-3; 7 positions agree with TRBD1. Germline V CDR1 and CDR2: MRHNA, SNTAGT. Trimming removed 7 bases from V and 0 bases from J; junction bases left unmatched: 9. The CDR3 is 16 amino acids. In DNA, the CDR3 is TGTGCCAGCATCCCTAGGGGGCCGCACTCTGGAAACACCATATATTTT. Translation gives CASIPRGPHSGNTIYF.

The chain carries TRBV11-2 and TRBJ2-7; possibly TRBD2 for D (6 bases). V lost 5 bases to trimming and J lost 12 bases, with 14 bases between them. The V gene's germline CDR1 is SGHAT and CDR2 FQNNGV. The CDR3 is made up of 11 amino acids. CDR3: CASSTRDLLYF. The CDR3 nucleotides read TGTGCCAGCAGCACCCGGGACTTACTGTACTTC.

V is TRBV7-2 and J is TRBJ2-1; 11 bases agree with TRBD2. Germline CDR1 and CDR2: SGHTA and FQGNSA. The CDR3 length is 15 residues. Losses at the gene ends were 5 bases for V and 4 bases for J; bases not matched to a gene: 4. The DNA for the CDR3 is TGTGCCAGCAGCCAGGGGACTAGCGGATACAATGAGCAGTTCTTC. It specifies CASSQGTSGYNEQFF.

The chain couples TRBV6-6 to TRBJ2-7; D gene ambiguous. V lost 6 bases to trimming and J lost 3 bases, with 9 bases between them. The CDR3 runs 12 residues. Looked up from germline, CDR1 is MNHNY and CDR2 is SVGAGI (reference sequence). This CDR3 reads CASSSSNYEQYF. Here the CDR3 DNA reads TGTGCCAGCAGCAGCTCCAACTACGAGCAGTACTTC.

The chain combines TRBV4-2 with TRBJ2-1; 10 bases map to TRBD2. From germline, CDR1 is LGHNA and CDR2 YNFKEQ. There are 16 residues in the CDR3. V was clipped by 4 bases and J by 4 bases; unmatched bases: 7. CDR3 region: CASSPWTSGVYNEQFF. CDR3 nucleotide sequence: TGTGCCAGCAGCCCTTGGACTAGCGGAGTATACAATGAGCAGTTCTTC.

The chain employs TRBV28 and TRBJ2-6; D could derive from TRBD1 or TRBD2 (6 bases each). The CDR3 extends over 15 amino acids. The V and J ends lost 6 bases and 1 base respectively, with 10 bases between them. Germline CDR1 is MDHEN and CDR2 is SYDVKM. The CDR3 DNA reads TGTGCCAGCAGCATAGGGGGGTCTGGGGCCAACGTCCTGACTTTC. Its translation: CASSIGGSGANVLTF.

The V gene is TRBV19, the J gene TRBJ2-7; TRBD1 matches at 8 bases. V lost 1 base to trimming and J lost 3 bases; unmatched junction nucleotides: 8. Germline lookup yields CDR1 LNHDA and CDR2 SQIVND (reference sequence). There are 16 residues in the CDR3. CDR3 loop: CASSIGRQGIFYEQYF. The CDR3, as DNA: TGTGCCAGTAGTATAGGGAGACAGGGGATTTTCTACGAGCAGTACTTC.

This clone was recorded only once. The junction does not match germline at one end; this may be a read error. This chain connects TRBV27 to TRBJ2-5; weak D call: TRBD1 (6 bases). Per the germline V gene, CDR1 is MNHEY and CDR2 is SMNVEV (reference sequence). The CDR3 covers 11 residues. The CDR3 sequence: CASPWGPKRHF. Written as DNA, the CDR3 is TGTGCCAGCCCTTGGGGGCCAAAACGGCACTTC.

The J gene is TRBJ2-1, the V gene TRBV7-9, with 13 bases aligning to TRBD2. Per germline, CDR1 SEHNR and CDR2 FQNEAQ (reference sequence). V lost 5 bases and J lost 7; bases outside the gene matches: 5. This CDR3 has 15 residues. The CDR3 loop reads CASSGLAGAGNEQFF. CDR3 DNA: TGTGCCAGCAGCGGACTAGCGGGAGCGGGGAATGAGCAGTTCTTC. Based on the CDR3 plus reference TRBV7-9 and TRBJ2-1, the full variable domain is DTGVSQNPRHKITKRGQNVTFRCDPISEHNRLYWYRQTLGQGPEFLTYFQNEAQLEKSRLLSDRFSAERPKGSFSTLEIQRTEQGDSAMYLCASSGLAGAGNEQFFGPGTRLTVL.

The chain has TRBV11-2 and TRBJ1-1, with TRBD1 identical over 9 bases. Germline CDR1 reads SGHAT; CDR2 reads FQNNGV. CDR3 size: 16 residues. V was clipped by 3 bases and J by 7 bases; unmatched bases: 12. CDR3 sequence (DNA): TGTGCCAGCAGCTTGGGACAGGGTTGGATCCACAGTGAAGCTTTCTTT. Protein: CASSLGQGWIHSEAFF.

The V gene is TRBV5-6, the J gene TRBJ2-5, with TRBD2 matching over 9 bases. V dropped 4 bases and J dropped 4; count of bases not matched to a gene: 2. The CDR3 totals 13 residues. The V gene's germline CDR1 is SGHDT and CDR2 YYEEEE. The CDR3 nucleotides read TGTGCCAGCAGCGCGACTAGCGGAGAGACCCAGTACTTC. Amino acid sequence: CASSATSGETQYF.

The V and J genes are TRBV12-5 and TRBJ1-3; the D gene is possibly TRBD1 (5 bases). V lost 0 bases and J 3 bases, leaving 15 bases between the germline ends. This CDR3 has 17 residues. The V gene's germline CDR1 is LGHNT and CDR2 FRNRAP. The CDR3 DNA sequence: TGTGCTAGTGGTTTGGTCCTTCCCCGGGGGTTTGGAAACACCATATATTTT. This translates into CASGLVLPRGFGNTIYF. Full variable domain (missing parts from reference TRBV12-5 and TRBJ1-3): DARVTQTPRHKVTEMGQEVTMRCQPILGHNTVFWYRQTMMQGLELLAYFRNRAPLDDSGMPKDRFSAEMPDATLATLKIQPSEPRDSAVYFCASGLVLPRGFGNTIYFGEGSWLTVV.